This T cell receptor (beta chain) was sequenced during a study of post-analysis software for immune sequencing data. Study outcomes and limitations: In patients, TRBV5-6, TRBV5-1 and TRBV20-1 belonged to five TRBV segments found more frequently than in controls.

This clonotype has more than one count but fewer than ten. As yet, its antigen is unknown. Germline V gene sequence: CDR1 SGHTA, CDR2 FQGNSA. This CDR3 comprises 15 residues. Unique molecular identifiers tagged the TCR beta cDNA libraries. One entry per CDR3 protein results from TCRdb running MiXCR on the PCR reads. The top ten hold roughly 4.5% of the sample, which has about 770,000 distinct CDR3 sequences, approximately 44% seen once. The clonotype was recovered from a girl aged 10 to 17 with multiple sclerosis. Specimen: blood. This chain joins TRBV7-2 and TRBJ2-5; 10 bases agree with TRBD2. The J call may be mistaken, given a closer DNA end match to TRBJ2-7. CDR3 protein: CASSRREREGYEQYF. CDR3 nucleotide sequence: TGTGCCAGCAGCCGGAGGGAGCGGGAGGGTTACGAGCAGTACTTC.